The text below deals with one T cell receptor (beta chain). The record originates from a study of blood T cell repertoires in COVID-19. Across the whole study: Nucleic acid was either cDNA or gDNA, and it came from T cells, B-cell-depleted T cells, or PBMCs.

TCRdb's table, derived via immunoSEQ multiplex PCR, lists solely in-frame clones and lacks some. The data hold 110,000 or so clones, with roughly 87% observed a single time. Germline CDR1 MNHEY, CDR2 SMNVEV (reference sequence). V lost 2 bases to trimming and J lost 1 base; unmatched junction nucleotides: 0. The CDR3 is 15 residues long. The TCR sequence derives from a human donor in a cohort sampled during active COVID-19. Sequencing was done on a sample of peripheral blood. The V call is TRBV27, the J call TRBJ2-2; 8 bases line up with TRBD1. This chain's CDR3 is CASSLGTGNTGELFF. The CDR3 nucleotides are TGTGCCAGCAGTTTAGGGACAGGGAACACCGGGGAGCTGTTTTTT.